This TCR beta chain was sequenced in a study of shared clonotypes between healthy human individuals. This CDR3 is built from 14 residues. Germline CDR1 reads MGHRA; CDR2 reads YSYEKL. Trimming shortened V by 0 bases and J by 7 bases, and 12 bases separated the two germline ends. The protocol was immunoSEQ multiplex PCR, while the TCRdb copy is restricted to in-frame clones and leaves out a portion. The sample lists approximately 1.5 million clones; approximately 98.5% were seen once. The clonotype comes from a man younger than 45 in good health. This chain joins TRBV4-1 and TRBJ1-1; TRBD1 might be the D (5 bases). Material: naive CD4+ T cells sorted from blood. The subset is: CD45RA+ positively selected. CDR3 in amino acids: CASSQDQEGREAFF. CDR3 sequence (DNA): TGCGCCAGCAGCCAAGATCAGGAGGGACGTGAAGCTTTCTTT.